The rows below give T cell receptor beta chains drawn from one sample of a study of post-analysis software for immune sequencing data. Using its own MiXCR run on the PCR reads, TCRdb lists one record per CDR3 protein. The sample contains hundreds of thousands of distinct CDR3 sequences, approximately 59% of which appear only once. The source material was blood. These receptors were obtained from a girl aged 2-9 years with multiple sclerosis. Each CDR3 is given with its conserved first and last residue. D genes are given only for firm matches. Expanded clones are given a class, and other clones once, few, many or no size at all.

v_gene,abundance,j_gene,d_gene,CDR3nt,CDR3aa
TRBV5-1,-,TRBJ2-6,TRBD1,TGCGCCAGCAGCGCCCGGACAGGGTGGCTCAACTCTGGGGCCAACGTCCTGACTTTC,CASSARTGWLNSGANVLTF
TRBV6-1,-,TRBJ1-5,-,TGTGCCAGCAGTGAGGGGGTCAATCAGCCCCAGCATTTT,CASSEGVNQPQHF
TRBV7-2,-,TRBJ1-5,-,TGTGCCAGCAGCCCCCTGAGGGATCGGTATCAGCCCCAGCATTTT,CASSPLRDRYQPQHF
TRBV12-3/TRBV12-4,-,TRBJ1-1,-,TGTGCCAGCAGGTTGGGACACATGAACACTGAAGCTTTCTTT,CASRLGHMNTEAFF
TRBV5-1,-,TRBJ2-5,-,TGCGCCAGCAGCCTCGGGACACCTCGAGGGGAGACCCAGTACTTC,CASSLGTPRGETQYF
TRBV11-2,-,TRBJ1-2,-,TGTGCCAGCAGCCGACAGGTTGACTATGGCTACACCTTC,CASSRQVDYGYTF
TRBV29-1,-,TRBJ2-1,-,TGCAGCGTTGAGGACTTCTTACAAGGGGAGCAGTTCTTC,CSVEDFLQGEQFF
TRBV20-1,few,TRBJ2-7,TRBD1,TGCAGTGCTAAGGGGTCCAGTCAAGAGGGACAGGGGGCTAACGAGCAGTACTTC,CSAKGSSQEGQGANEQYF
TRBV7-2,-,TRBJ1-2,TRBD1,TGTGCCAGCAGCTTAGTAGGAGGACAGGGGGGCTATGGCTACACCTTC,CASSLVGGQGGYGYTF
TRBV12-3/TRBV12-4,-,TRBJ1-4,-,TGTGCCAGCAGCGACCCACAAGGGGCTAATGAAAAACTGTTTTTT,CASSDPQGANEKLFF
TRBV5-1,-,TRBJ2-5,-,TGCGCCAGCAGCCCCGAACACACATATACGAAGCAGTACTTC,CASSPEHTYTKQYF
TRBV4-1,-,TRBJ2-7,TRBD2,TGCGCCAGCAGCCAAGTCCCGGGGGGGCCATACGAGCAGTACTTC,CASSQVPGGPYEQYF
TRBV6-1,-,TRBJ2-7,TRBD2,TGTGCCAGCAGTGAACGGAGTCATAGCGGGAGAGACAACGAGCAGTACTTC,CASSERSHSGRDNEQYF
TRBV20-1,-,TRBJ1-1,-,TGCAGTGCTAGGGAGATGAACACTGAAGCTTTCTTT,CSAREMNTEAFF
TRBV20-1,-,TRBJ2-3,TRBD2,TGCAGTGCTAGCGCCTCGGCGGGAGTGGCGGATACGCAGTATTTT,CSASASAGVADTQYF
TRBV7-2,-,TRBJ2-5,TRBD2,TGTGCCAGCAGCCCCAAAATCGGACTAGCGGGGGGGCACGAGACCCAGTACTTC,CASSPKIGLAGGHETQYF
TRBV7-2,few,TRBJ2-5,-,TGTGCCAGCAGCGCAGGGGGGTTGGCCGATCGTGAGCAGTACTTC,CASSAGGLADREQYF
TRBV6-2/TRBV6-3,-,TRBJ2-3,-,TGTGCCAGCAGTGTCCGACAGGCACCAGATACGCAGTATTTT,CASSVRQAPDTQYF
TRBV2,few,TRBJ2-7,TRBD2,TGTGCCAGCAGGCTGGGACTAGCGGTCTCCTACGAGCAGTACTTC,CASRLGLAVSYEQYF
TRBV12-3/TRBV12-4,-,TRBJ2-3,-,TGTGCCAGCAGTTTATCGGAGGGGGTCACAGATACGCAGTATTTT,CASSLSEGVTDTQYF
TRBV6-5,-,TRBJ1-2,TRBD1,TGTGCCAGCAGACGTGACAGGGGGCTTAGCTATGGCTACACCTTC,CASRRDRGLSYGYTF
TRBV20-1,-,TRBJ1-2,-,TGCAGTGCTAGAGGGACTTATGGCTACACCTTC,CSARGTYGYTF
TRBV7-9,-,TRBJ2-5,TRBD2,TGTGCCAGCATCCTCCGGGAGGGGGGGGCGCCCGGGAATGAGACCCAGTACTTC,CASILREGGAPGNETQYF
TRBV19,few,TRBJ2-1,-,TGTGCCAGTAGTATCAAAAGGGTCGGGGTCAACGACAATGAGCAGTTCTTC,CASSIKRVGVNDNEQFF
TRBV2,-,TRBJ2-1,TRBD1,TGTGCCAGCAGTGAAGCGCGCAGGGGGCGCAAGGCGGATGAGCAGTTCTTC,CASSEARRGRKADEQFF
TRBV4-1,-,TRBJ2-7,TRBD2,TGCGCCAGCAGCCAAGATCCCAGCGGGAGGGATCACGAGCAGTACTTC,CASSQDPSGRDHEQYF
TRBV7-2,-,TRBJ2-3,-,TGTGCCAGCAGCTCGAGACTACCCTCTAGCACAGATACGCAGTATTTT,CASSSRLPSSTDTQYF
TRBV12-3/TRBV12-4,-,TRBJ2-7,TRBD2,TGTGCCAGCAGAGGACTAGCGGGAGGGGGCTCCTACGAGCAGTACTTC,CASRGLAGGGSYEQYF
TRBV6-5,-,TRBJ2-7,-,TGTGCCAGCAGTTACGAAAGGGACTTGAACTACGAGCAGTACTTC,CASSYERDLNYEQYF
TRBV4-1,-,TRBJ2-5,-,TGCGCCAGCAGCCAATGGAAGGGCTCGGCAGGAGCACAGGAGACCCAGTACTTC,CASSQWKGSAGAQETQYF
TRBV12-3/TRBV12-4,-,TRBJ2-3,-,TGTGCCAGCCGTCCCGGACTAACGGGAGATACGCAGTATTTT,CASRPGLTGDTQYF
TRBV7-9,-,TRBJ2-5,TRBD1,TGTGCCAGCAGCTTAGGACAGGGGGCGCTTAATGAGCAGTACTTC,CASSLGQGALNEQYF
TRBV10-3,-,TRBJ2-5,-,TGTGCCATCAGTGAAATACAAGAGACCCAGTACTTC,CAISEIQETQYF
TRBV6-6,few,TRBJ2-5,TRBD1,TGTGCCACCTCACAGGGGGCAGAGGAGACCCAGTACTTC,CATSQGAEETQYF
TRBV2,-,TRBJ2-1,-,TGTGCCAGCAGTGAAGCGCTTGGCTGGAGCTCCTACAATGAGCAGTTCTTC,CASSEALGWSSYNEQFF
TRBV7-8,once,TRBJ1-2,-,TGTGCCAGCAGCTTAGGCGGGACAATCGGTTATGGCTACACCTTC,CASSLGGTIGYGYTF
TRBV27,-,TRBJ1-5,-,TGTGCCAGCAGTCCCCAGGGGTTTAGCAATCAGCCCCAGCATTTT,CASSPQGFSNQPQHF
TRBV3-1,few,TRBJ2-3,-,TGTGCCAGCAGCCAGGATGAGGTTACGCAGTATTTT,CASSQDEVTQYF
TRBV7-2,-,TRBJ2-1,-,TGTGCCAGCAGCTTCAATCGCCTTGAGCAGTTCTTC,CASSFNRLEQFF
TRBV12-3/TRBV12-4,-,TRBJ1-5,-,TGTGCCAGCAGTTTAATCGGTGCAGGCCTGCGGCAGCCCCAGCATTTT,CASSLIGAGLRQPQHF
TRBV6-5,-,TRBJ2-1,TRBD1,TGTGCCAGCAGTTTGGGACAGGGTGATGGGCCCTACAATGAGCAGTTCTTC,CASSLGQGDGPYNEQFF
TRBV6-6,once,TRBJ2-3,TRBD2,TGTGCCAGCAGGAGACTAGCGGGAGGGGGAACAGATACGCAGTATTTT,CASRRLAGGGTDTQYF